This T cell receptor beta chain originates from a study of identical twins. Study conclusions and caveats: For cord blood, abundant beta clonotypes had fewer insertions, unlike memory repertoires, which showed none. Part of the zero-insertion signal could reflect confounding by invariant MAIT and iNKT cells.

The sample holds many counts of this clonotype. Its antigen remains unknown. With template switching, a universal primer site was added, and the cDNA carried unique molecular identifiers. TCRdb re-derived calls from the 5' RACE reads in MiXCR, one entry per CDR3 protein. The repertoire holds 200,000 to 300,000 distinct CDR3 sequences, with about 10% as singletons. V dropped 2 bases and J dropped 10 bases, with 3 bases sitting between them. Germline loops: CDR1 MNHEY, CDR2 SMNVEV (reference sequence). The CDR3 has 11 amino acids. The genes are TRBV27 and TRBJ1-6, with unresolved D. Sequenced input: memory T cells sorted from blood. This sequence originates from a man aged 50 to 59 in good health. DNA for the CDR3: TGTGCCAGCAGTTTACCCTCACCCCTCCACTTT. Translation gives CASSLPSPLHF.